The rows below give T cell receptor beta chains drawn from one sample of a study of blood T cell repertoires in COVID-19. Only in-frame clones appear in the TCRdb table, and some are missing; sequencing was by immunoSEQ multiplex PCR. The repertoire holds approximately 90,000 clones, roughly 90% seen once, with approximately 18% in the top ten. Sequenced: peripheral blood. The receptor set was obtained from a woman aged 80 or over with acute or convalescent COVID-19. Both conserved end residues are part of each CDR3. A D gene is named only where the DNA matches it firmly. The size entry is marked missing in some rows and otherwise reads once, few, many or a size class.

J | size | V | D | CDR3 | DNA
TRBJ1-1 | NA | TRBV2 | NA | CASRAGGAYTEAFF | TGTGCCAGCAGGGCGGGGGGGGCGTATACTGAAGCTTTCTTT
TRBJ1-1 | few | TRBV6-5 | NA | CAAGGIAEAFF | TGTGCCGCCGGGGGAATTGCTGAAGCTTTCTTT
TRBJ2-7 | NA | TRBV28 | TRBD1 | CASRPTGGGSSVSYEQYF | TGTGCCAGCAGACCGACAGGGGGCGGAAGCTCAGTCTCCTACGAGCAGTACTTC
TRBJ1-2 | NA | TRBV18 | TRBD1 | CASSPFPGQGESWDGYTF | TGTGCCAGCTCACCATTCCCGGGACAGGGGGAGTCGTGGGATGGCTACACCTTC
TRBJ1-6 | NA | TRBV1 | NA | CTSSQEVAYSPLHF | TGCACCAGCAGCCAAGAAGTGGCCTATTCACCCCTCCACTTT
TRBJ2-7 | NA | TRBV5-6 | NA | CASSVRGPGMFHEQYF | TGTGCCAGCTCCGTTCGTGGGCCAGGGATGTTCCACGAGCAGTACTTC
TRBJ1-1 | NA | TRBV6-5 | NA | CASIPDSINTEAFF | TGTGCCAGCATCCCGGACAGCATCAACACTGAAGCTTTCTTT
TRBJ1-5 | few | TRBV6-6 | NA | CASSDDRSQHF | TGTGCCAGCAGCGATGACAGGTCCCAGCATTTT
TRBJ1-2 | NA | TRBV4-2 | NA | CASSQDWGQGSYGYTF | TGTGCCAGCAGCCAAGATTGGGGGCAGGGGTCCTATGGCTACACCTTC
TRBJ2-2 | NA | TRBV6-5 | TRBD1 | CASKDRGYTGELFF | TGTGCCAGCAAAGACAGGGGCTACACCGGGGAGCTGTTTTTT
TRBJ1-1 | few | TRBV5-5 | NA | CASSPVVYSGNTEAFF | TGTGCCAGCAGCCCAGTAGTGTATTCAGGGAACACTGAAGCTTTCTTT
TRBJ2-7 | NA | TRBV6-5 | TRBD1 | CASRRDRGTYEQYF | TGTGCCAGCAGACGGGACAGGGGGACCTACGAGCAGTACTTC
TRBJ2-7 | NA | TRBV6-5 | NA | CASSYGQSYEQYF | TGTGCCAGCAGTTACGGACAGTCCTACGAGCAGTACTTC
TRBJ1-1 | NA | TRBV11-2 | NA | CASSKIVPEAFF | TGTGCCAGCAGCAAGATAGTCCCTGAAGCTTTCTTT
TRBJ1-5 | NA | TRBV10-3 | NA | CAISGEWTESNQPQHF | TGTGCCATCAGTGGGGAGTGGACAGAGAGCAATCAGCCCCAGCATTTT
TRBJ1-1 | NA | TRBV29-1 | TRBD1 | CSVRDRGPYTEAFF | TGCAGCGTCAGAGACAGGGGGCCGTACACTGAAGCTTTCTTT
TRBJ1-2 | few | TRBV25-1 | NA | CASSDGGNYGYTF | TGTGCCAGCAGTGACGGGGGGAACTATGGCTACACCTTC
TRBJ1-2 | once | TRBV3-1/TRBV3-2 | NA | CASSQVANSNYGYTF | TGTGCCAGCAGCCAAGTAGCGAATAGTAACTATGGCTACACCTTC
TRBJ2-2 | few | TRBV13 | TRBD1 | CASSSTGGRYTGELFF | TGTGCCAGCAGCTCCACAGGGGGCCGGTACACCGGGGAGCTGTTTTTT
TRBJ2-7 | NA | TRBV15 | TRBD1 | CATSRAGTGAYEQYF | TGTGCCACCAGCAGGGCCGGGACAGGGGCCTACGAGCAGTACTTC
TRBJ1-6 | NA | TRBV2 | NA | CASNPGSSYNSPLHF | TGTGCCAGCAATCCGGGGAGCTCCTATAATTCACCCCTCCACTTT
TRBJ2-5 | NA | TRBV10-3 | TRBD1 | CAIGTDQETQYF | TGTGCCATTGGGACAGACCAAGAGACCCAGTACTTC
TRBJ1-5 | once | TRBV30 | NA | CAWSSSLNQPQHF | TGTGCCTGGAGTTCGAGCCTCAATCAGCCCCAGCATTTT
TRBJ1-1 | NA | TRBV5-1 | NA | CASSLDRIILGTEAFF | TGCGCCAGCAGCTTGGACAGGATTATCCTGGGCACTGAAGCTTTCTTT
TRBJ2-7 | NA | TRBV6-5 | TRBD1 | CASSGTGGPYEQYF | TGTGCCAGCAGCGGGACAGGGGGACCCTACGAGCAGTACTTC
TRBJ2-5 | NA | TRBV5-1 | TRBD2 | CASSLAGTSGQETQYF | TGCGCCAGCAGCTTGGCTGGGACTAGCGGCCAAGAGACCCAGTACTTC
TRBJ2-2 | NA | TRBV6-4 | TRBD2 | CASTRERGRNTGELFF | TGTGCCAGCACCCGGGAGCGGGGGCGTAACACCGGGGAGCTGTTTTTT
TRBJ2-1 | NA | TRBV27 | TRBD1 | CASSVRGLNEQFF | TGTGCCAGCAGTGTCAGGGGGCTCAATGAGCAGTTCTTC
TRBJ2-5 | NA | TRBV19 | TRBD1 | CASRKTGNQETQYF | TGTGCCAGTAGGAAGACAGGGAATCAAGAGACCCAGTACTTC
TRBJ2-7 | once | TRBV4-2 | TRBD2 | CASSQGGTISEQYF | TGTGCCAGCAGCCAAGGTGGGACTATAAGCGAGCAGTACTTC
TRBJ1-2 | few | TRBV19 | TRBD1 | CASSIIGQGAPGYTF | TGTGCCAGTAGTATTATAGGACAGGGGGCGCCTGGCTACACCTTC
TRBJ1-3 | NA | TRBV6-5 | NA | CASSYSRRGGNTIYF | TGTGCCAGCAGTTACTCGCGGAGAGGGGGAAACACCATATATTTT
TRBJ1-2 | NA | TRBV10-3 | TRBD1 | CASTGVLHYGYTF | TGTGCCAGTACAGGGGTTCTCCACTATGGCTACACCTTC
TRBJ2-1 | NA | TRBV19 | TRBD2 | CASSKGLGYYNEQFF | TGTGCCAGTAGTAAGGGACTAGGATATTACAATGAGCAGTTCTTC
TRBJ2-5 | NA | TRBV1 | NA | CTSSQGKTGETQYF | TGCACCAGCAGCCAAGGCAAGACAGGCGAGACCCAGTACTTC
TRBJ2-1 | NA | TRBV11-3 | NA | CASSFHGSSYNEQFF | TGTGCCAGCAGCTTTCACGGGAGCTCCTACAATGAGCAGTTCTTC
TRBJ2-1 | NA | TRBV5-1 | TRBD1 | CASRRTGNNEQFF | TGCGCCAGCAGGCGGACAGGGAACAATGAGCAGTTCTTC
TRBJ1-3 | few | TRBV5-6 | NA | CASSPATGNSGNTIYF | TGTGCCAGCAGCCCGGCGACAGGCAACTCTGGAAACACCATATATTTT
TRBJ1-4 | NA | TRBV21-1 | NA | CRRDRERQEKGEKLFF | TGCCGGAGGGACAGGGAAAGACAGGAAAAGGGTGAAAAACTGTTTTTT
TRBJ1-1 | NA | TRBV7-2 | NA | CASSLAPQGNTEAFF | TGTGCCAGCAGCTTAGCTCCACAGGGAAACACTGAAGCTTTCTTT
TRBJ1-4 | NA | TRBV5-6 | NA | CASSLYVYQATNEKLFF | TGTGCCAGCAGCCTATACGTATATCAAGCCACTAATGAAAAACTGTTTTTT
TRBJ2-2 | NA | TRBV7-7 | NA | CASSLGWTKNTGELFF | TGTGCTAGCAGCTTAGGTTGGACAAAGAACACCGGGGAGCTGTTTTTT
TRBJ1-2 | NA | TRBV28 | NA | CASKIGSLGYTF | TGTGCCAGCAAAATCGGGTCGCTTGGCTACACCTTC
TRBJ2-7 | NA | TRBV28 | TRBD2 | CASSQLASRSYEQYF | TGTGCCAGCAGTCAACTAGCGTCTAGGTCCTACGAGCAGTACTTC
TRBJ2-3 | NA | TRBV5-1 | TRBD1 | CASSLAGTGSDTQYF | TGCGCCAGCAGCTTGGCCGGGACAGGGTCCGATACGCAGTATTTT
TRBJ2-3 | NA | TRBV19 | NA | CASSTYRSSTDTQYF | TGTGCCAGTAGTACTTACAGGAGTAGCACAGATACGCAGTATTTT
TRBJ2-1 | once | TRBV28 | NA | CASSLNREWNEQFF | TGTGCCAGCAGTTTAAACAGGGAGTGGAATGAGCAGTTCTTC
TRBJ1-2 | NA | TRBV10-3 | NA | CAITTQGANYGYTF | TGTGCCATCACCACACAGGGCGCGAACTATGGCTACACCTTC
TRBJ2-3 | once | TRBV2 | NA | CASSEGTSLLVDTQYF | TGTGCCAGCAGTGAAGGGACTTCCCTTCTCGTGGATACGCAGTATTTT
TRBJ2-3 | NA | TRBV2 | NA | CASSEEGLGRDTQYF | TGTGCCAGCAGTGAAGAGGGGTTAGGGAGGGATACGCAGTATTTT